Here is one T cell receptor (beta chain) with its context. This clonotype was counted ten times or more. What this receptor recognizes is not known. Base quality data are lacking; no much larger clone is found one base away. This sample is drawn from a study of read filtering for tumor transcriptome and immune sequencing (dated by TCRdb to about 2020). About the study as a whole: Of the patients in the cohort, around 17 were male and some 15 were female, and their mean age was 65.9 years, with a range of roughly 40 to 80. One of the main goals was to work out a read-filtering strategy for immune repertoire data, in particular whether clonotypes backed by only a single read should be removed. After DNase treatment, whole-transcriptome libraries were prepared using the TruSeq RNA Access Library Prep Kit. By revised international staging, under 10 patients were R-ISS I, 15 to 20 were R-ISS II and more than five were R-ISS III. TCR-region mapped reads per sample ranged from about 3.5 to 11 million with IR-seq versus only roughly 75 to 1273 with RNA-seq. Using the same bone marrow samples, the study compared TCR repertoires obtained by targeted immune repertoire sequencing with those obtained by bulk whole-transcriptome sequencing.

The CDR3 has 12 amino acids, counting the end cysteine and phenylalanine. Left in the record is the CDR3 DNA by itself, 36 bases read in frame from the first base. Trimming accounts for 5 bases at V and 10 bases at J, while the number of junction bases matched to no gene is 6. Starting from 400 ng RNA, TCR libraries were constructed with the Immunoverse kit using molecular barcoded adaptors that cover the alpha/delta and beta/gamma chains. TCR library preparation used the same RNA that went into transcriptome sequencing. An Illumina HiSeq 4000 with 2 x 150 cycles was used to sequence the TCR libraries. The original pipeline was this. With MiXCR, TCR reads were aligned to human V, D, J and C references and assembled into CDR3 clonotypes, with quality filtering and error correction included. Clonotype counts and gene usage diversity were analyzed with the tcR package in R. Raw mapping reads were checked after the RNA-seq reads had been mapped by STAR aligner version 2.5.3a onto the human GRCh37 genome. To test how sequencing depth affected the clonotypes detected, IR-seq fastq files were randomly downsampled with Seqtk 1.3. The public reads were run again by TCRdb, first through fastp at Q25 and then through MiXCR, and only productive beta chains were kept. Duplicate CDR3 protein sequences are folded into a single record with the most common DNA and genes. Clone size and V and J calls follow TCRdb, not the original study. In this sample the table shows 100,000 to 150,000 distinct CDR3 sequences, over 10% of which occur a single time. 11% of the sample is taken by the ten largest.

General findings and caveats noted by the study authors: Clonotypes were captured by IR-seq at much higher depth and more reliably than by RNA-seq, and smaller IR-seq throughput was sufficient for identification of most shared clonotypes. Removing single-read clonotypes increased the correlation between IR-seq and RNA-seq shared clonotype proportions. In IR-seq, single-read clonotypes were roughly four fifths of clonotypes but about 3.5% of total reads; in RNA-seq they were roughly three quarters of clonotypes and roughly 45% of reads. The sorted CD138-negative fraction was a mixed bone marrow immune population, not purified T cells.

Each patient had bone marrow sampled at the time of active disease. Bone marrow mononuclear cells were isolated by Ficoll-Hypaque density gradient centrifugation. Myeloma plasma cells were removed and CD138-negative cells were collected by negative selection after labeling with CD138 magnetic microbeads on a MACS separator. The purity of the isolated cells was checked by flow cytometry with CD138 antibodies on an Attune NxT. Total RNA was extracted using TRIzol reagent and was quantified on a NanoDrop spectrophotometer. For each patient, paired RNA-seq and IR-seq were run on the CD138-negative bone marrow sample from that patient.

The sequencing input was a population of CD138-negative cells sorted from bone marrow. The cell subset or site label on this specimen signifies: bone marrow mononuclear cells depleted of CD138+ plasma/myeloma cells by negative magnetic selection. Here the chain combines TRBV12-3 or TRBV12-4 and TRBJ2-3; 7 bases in between match TRBD1. This receptor was identified in a donor older than 35 with multiple myeloma. Read as DNA, the sequence is TGTGCCAGCAGTCCGGGACAGACCGCGCAGTATTTT. The translation is CASSPGQTAQYF.